A selection of T cell receptor beta chains follows, all from one sample in a study of blood T cell repertoires in COVID-19. Repertoires were generated with immunoSEQ multiplex PCR, while TCRdb's copy carries only in-frame clones and drops some. Among fewer than 150,000 clones listed, around 88% were seen once. The specimen was peripheral blood. These receptors all stem from a human donor in a cohort sampled during active COVID-19. The CDR3 runs from the conserved cysteine through the conserved F or W. D genes are given only for firm matches. Some rows have no size entry. The others give once, few or many, or a class for an expanded clone.

size | D | J | V | DNA | CDR3
- | - | TRBJ2-7 | TRBV2 | TGTGCCAGCAACGAGGGGGTGACCTACGAGCAGTACTTC | CASNEGVTYEQYF
- | TRBD1 | TRBJ1-5 | TRBV4-1 | TGCGCCAGCAGCCAAGAAAGGACAGGGCAGAGCAATCAGCCCCAGCATTTT | CASSQERTGQSNQPQHF
- | - | TRBJ2-6 | TRBV7-9 | TGTGCCAGCGGTTACAGGCCGCTTCTGTACTCTGGGGCCAACGTCCTGACTTTC | CASGYRPLLYSGANVLTF
- | TRBD1 | TRBJ1-6 | TRBV19 | TGTGCCAGTAGTAGGGGACAGGACCCGCGACTCCTCCACTTT | CASSRGQDPRLLHF
- | - | TRBJ2-7 | TRBV7-9 | TGTGCCAGCAGCCCATGGGGTGTGGGCAGGGTCTCCTACGAGCAGTACTTC | CASSPWGVGRVSYEQYF
- | TRBD1 | TRBJ1-5 | TRBV12-5 | TGTGCTAGTGGTTGGGGACAGGGATTAAATCAGCCCCAGCATTTT | CASGWGQGLNQPQHF
- | TRBD1 | TRBJ2-5 | TRBV4-2 | TGTGCCAGCAGCCGATTCAGGGGGTCCCAAGAGACCCAGTACTTC | CASSRFRGSQETQYF
few | - | TRBJ1-1 | TRBV7-9 | TGTGCCAGCAGCGCGCCCGGAGGGACTGAAGCTTTCTTT | CASSAPGGTEAFF
- | TRBD2 | TRBJ2-3 | TRBV5-1 | TGCGCCAGCAGCCGACCACCCGGGACTAGCGGCACAGATACGCAGTATTTT | CASSRPPGTSGTDTQYF
- | - | TRBJ2-7 | TRBV20-1 | TGCAGTGCTAGTATTGAGGGATACGAGCAGTACTTC | CSASIEGYEQYF
- | - | TRBJ1-4 | TRBV7-2 | TGTGCCAGCAGCTTAGCACCCTTTCTCCTATCGGGGTTTAATGAAAAACTGTTTTTT | CASSLAPFLLSGFNEKLFF
- | - | TRBJ2-1 | TRBV6-5 | TGTGCCAGCAAGAAGGACTCATACAATGAGCAGTTCTTC | CASKKDSYNEQFF
- | TRBD1 | TRBJ2-5 | TRBV7-9 | TGTGCCAGCAGCACCCGGACAGGGCGGGTGGCCCAAGAGACCCAGTACTTC | CASSTRTGRVAQETQYF
- | - | TRBJ1-6 | TRBV11-3 | TGTGCCAGCAGCTTATGGGGGCTTTCACCCCTCCACTTT | CASSLWGLSPLHF
- | - | TRBJ1-2 | TRBV5-1 | TGCGCCAGCAGCCCCGGGACTCCCCGGGGGGGCTACACCTTC | CASSPGTPRGGYTF
- | - | TRBJ1-2 | TRBV18 | TGTGCCAGCTCACCGGACAGCCCCCTCTATGGCTACACCTTC | CASSPDSPLYGYTF
- | - | TRBJ1-2 | TRBV11-2 | TGTGCCAGCAGCGAGCGGGGTTACTTCTATGGCTACACCTTC | CASSERGYFYGYTF
once | TRBD2 | TRBJ2-7 | TRBV4-2 | TGTGCCAGCAGCCAAGACCCGGGACTAGCGTACGAGCAGTACTTC | CASSQDPGLAYEQYF
- | - | TRBJ1-2 | TRBV5-4 | TGTGCCAGCAGCCGTCCCGGAGGGTATGGCTACACCTTC | CASSRPGGYGYTF
- | - | TRBJ1-4 | TRBV15 | TGTGCCACCAGCAGAATACAGGGCGAAAAACTGTTTTTT | CATSRIQGEKLFF
- | - | TRBJ1-2 | TRBV9 | TGTGCCAGCAGCAGAGACACTGGCTACACCTTC | CASSRDTGYTF
- | TRBD2 | TRBJ2-1 | TRBV18 | TGTGCCAGCTCACCCCGTAGCGGGGGGAATTACAATGAGCAGTTCTTC | CASSPRSGGNYNEQFF
- | - | TRBJ2-3 | TRBV18 | TGTGCCAGCTCACCCAATTACTGGGAAGCAGGGGCTAAAATCGCAGATACGCAGTATTTT | CASSPNYWEAGAKIADTQYF
- | TRBD1 | TRBJ1-5 | TRBV2 | TGTGCCAGCAGCGAGACAGGGGATAGCAATCAGCCCCAGCATTTT | CASSETGDSNQPQHF
- | - | TRBJ1-2 | TRBV9 | TGTGCCAGCAGCGTAGGGGACACCGGATTATATGGCTACACCTTC | CASSVGDTGLYGYTF
- | - | TRBJ1-6 | TRBV20-1 | TGCAGTGCTAGTGACCCCGGGGAAGGTGTGTATTCACCCCTCCACTTT | CSASDPGEGVYSPLHF
- | - | TRBJ2-3 | TRBV7-9 | TGTGCCAGCAGCTTACTAACAGGCACAGATACGCAGTATTTT | CASSLLTGTDTQYF
- | - | TRBJ2-6 | TRBV27 | TGTGCCAGCAGCATACGGGTGGGCTCTGGGGCCAACGTCCTGACTTTC | CASSIRVGSGANVLTF
- | - | TRBJ1-5 | TRBV3-1/TRBV3-2 | TGTGCCAGCAGCCAAAATGACGTGGCGGATGGTCAGCCCCAGCATTTT | CASSQNDVADGQPQHF
- | TRBD2 | TRBJ2-3 | TRBV5-4 | TGTGCCAGCAGGACTAGCGGCACAGATACGCAGTATTTT | CASRTSGTDTQYF
- | - | TRBJ2-1 | TRBV9 | TGTGCCAGCAGCGTAGAGGGCGGGTCGGGGATCAATGAGCAGTTCTTC | CASSVEGGSGINEQFF
- | - | TRBJ1-2 | TRBV6-6 | TGTGCCAGCACTCAACAGGGTCTCTATGGCTACACCTTC | CASTQQGLYGYTF
- | TRBD1 | TRBJ1-2 | TRBV9 | TGTGCCAGCAGCGCAGGACAGGCGACGGGACCCTATGGCTACACCTTC | CASSAGQATGPYGYTF
- | TRBD1 | TRBJ2-1 | TRBV7-9 | TGTGCCAGCAGCAGGACAGGCAATGAGCAGTTCTTC | CASSRTGNEQFF